Following are 7 T cell receptor beta chains from one sample sequenced in a study of T-cell reconstitution after alpha-beta-depleted transplantation in children. Molecular barcoding with unique molecular identifiers was used for the TCRbeta library. From the PCR reads, TCRdb called clonotypes with MiXCR, one entry per CDR3 protein. Of hundreds of thousands of distinct CDR3 sequences listed, approximately 11% are singletons. The sample was PBMCs, taken before TCRalphabeta/CD19-depleted stem cell transplant. Receptor source: a child less than two years old with acute myeloid leukemia, due to receive a stem cell transplant.

This clonotype appeared many times. J is TRBJ2-2 and V is TRBV10-3; the D gene is possibly TRBD1 (5 bases). Trimming cost V 10 bases and J 1 base, with 13 bases left between them. The CDR3 sequence is 14 residues long. The germline V gene encodes CDR1 ENHRY and CDR2 SYGVKD. The DNA of the CDR3 is TGTGCCACTCAGGGATTAGGGAACACCGGGGAGCTGTTTTTT. It codes for CATQGLGNTGELFF.

This chain joins TRBV18 and TRBJ2-7; the match to TRBD1 covers 8 bases. V shed 3 bases and J 4 bases; nucleotides not matched to a gene: 5. CDR3 length equals 14 residues. Germline-derived CDR1 and CDR2 are KGHSH and LQKENI. In DNA, the CDR3 is TGTGCCAGCTCACCTTGGGACAGGACTTACGAGCAGTACTTC. Protein sequence: CASSPWDRTYEQYF.

This clonotype came up many times. CDR3 sequence reads: CSASLPGPYNEQFF. The CDR3 region has the DNA TGCAGTGCTAGTCTCCCCGGGCCATACAATGAGCAGTTCTTC. V gene TRBV20-1 combines with J gene TRBJ2-1; D is uncertain. Germline CDR1 reads DFQATT; CDR2 reads SNEGSKA (reference sequence). CDR3 length: 14 amino acids. Trimming removed 3 bases from V and 4 bases from J, with 13 bases in between.

At least ten counts were recorded for this clonotype. The genes are TRBV10-3 and TRBJ1-5, with D tentatively TRBD1 (6 bases). Germline V gene lookup returns CDR1 ENHRY and CDR2 SYGVKD. The CDR3 contains 16 residues. V shed 3 bases and J shed 6 bases, with 18 bases lying between them. Written as DNA, the CDR3 is TGTGCCATCAGTGACACCAACAGGGCCAATAGTCAGCCCCAGCATTTT. The encoded protein is CAISDTNRANSQPQHF.

There are a few counts of this clonotype. The chain links TRBV7-1 to TRBJ2-1; unclear D gene. TRBV7-1 is noted as an ORF with a role that remains uncertain. This CDR3 is 13 amino acids long. V was shortened by 3 bases and J by 7 bases, with 10 bases between the two germline ends. Here the CDR3 DNA reads TGTGCCAGCAGCTCCGGACCCGTAAATGAGCAGTTCTTC. This sequence encodes CASSSGPVNEQFF.

This clonotype was counted ten times or more. The genes are TRBV5-1 and TRBJ1-2; D is uncertain. The germline V gene encodes CDR1 SGHRS and CDR2 YFSETQ. The CDR3 runs to 12 residues. Between the trimmed V and J ends, which lost 4 bases and 8 bases, there was a span of 12 bases. This CDR3 reads CASSLDYGGYTF. The CDR3 coding sequence is TGCGCCAGCAGCCTGGATTACGGGGGCTACACCTTC.

This clonotype was picked up many times. CDR3 protein: CSALPNANYGYTF. The CDR3 region has the DNA TGCAGTGCCCTCCCTAACGCAAACTATGGCTACACCTTC. The chain links TRBV20-1 to TRBJ1-2; D gene uncertain. The CDR3 is made up of 13 amino acids. Germline loops: CDR1 DFQATT, CDR2 SNEGSKA (reference sequence). With 6 bases removed from V and 2 bases from J, the gap between germline ends came to 13 bases.